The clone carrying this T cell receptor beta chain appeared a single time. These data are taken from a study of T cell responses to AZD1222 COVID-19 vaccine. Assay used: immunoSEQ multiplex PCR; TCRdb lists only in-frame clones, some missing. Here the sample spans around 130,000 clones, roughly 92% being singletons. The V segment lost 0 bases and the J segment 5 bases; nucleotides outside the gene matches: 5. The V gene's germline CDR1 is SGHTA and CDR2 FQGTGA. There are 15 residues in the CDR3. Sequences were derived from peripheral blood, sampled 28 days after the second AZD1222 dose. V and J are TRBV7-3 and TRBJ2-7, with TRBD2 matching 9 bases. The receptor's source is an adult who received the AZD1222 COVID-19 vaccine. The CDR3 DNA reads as TGTGCCAGCAGCTTAACAGGCGGGAGGGAACACGAGCAGTACTTC. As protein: CASSLTGGREHEQYF.